This is a list of T cell receptor beta chains from one sample in a study of beta chain features in type 1 diabetes. The assay was immunoSEQ multiplex PCR, and TCRdb's table has in-frame clones only and misses some. The sample yields almost 350,000 clones, 9.3% seen once. Sequenced sample: central memory CD4+ T cells from blood. The receptors here all came from a man aged 30 to 39 with type 1 diabetes. Each CDR3 is given with its conserved first and last residue. The order of the fields is V gene, D gene, J gene, clone size, CDR3 DNA, CDR3 protein. The D gene is left open where the match is weak. Size is omitted from some rows. Given values are once, few, many or a class for expanded clones.

v_gene: TRBV7-9; d_gene: NA; j_gene: TRBJ2-2; abundance: NA; CDR3nt: TGTGCCAGCAGCTTACATAACAGCAACACCGGGGAGCTGTTTTTT; CDR3aa: CASSLHNSNTGELFF
v_gene: TRBV7-2; d_gene: NA; j_gene: TRBJ2-3; abundance: few; CDR3nt: TGTGCCAGCAGCTTAGATGGGGGCGGAGATACGCAGTATTTT; CDR3aa: CASSLDGGGDTQYF
v_gene: TRBV11-3; d_gene: TRBD1; j_gene: TRBJ2-1; abundance: NA; CDR3nt: TGTGCCAGCAGCTCTGGACAGGGGTCCTACAATGAGCAGTTCTTC; CDR3aa: CASSSGQGSYNEQFF
v_gene: TRBV7-2; d_gene: TRBD1; j_gene: TRBJ2-7; abundance: NA; CDR3nt: TGTGCCAGCAGCCTAGGGACAGGGGCGGTCTACGAGCAGTACTTC; CDR3aa: CASSLGTGAVYEQYF
v_gene: TRBV7-2; d_gene: TRBD1; j_gene: TRBJ2-7; abundance: NA; CDR3nt: TGTGCCAGCAGCTTACGGGACAGGTCTACCTACGAGCAGTACTTC; CDR3aa: CASSLRDRSTYEQYF
v_gene: TRBV12-5; d_gene: TRBD1; j_gene: TRBJ2-7; abundance: NA; CDR3nt: TGTGCTAGTGGTTTAGGGGGCACAGTCCACGAGCAGTACTTC; CDR3aa: CASGLGGTVHEQYF
v_gene: TRBV7-9; d_gene: TRBD1; j_gene: TRBJ1-1; abundance: many; CDR3nt: TGTGCCAGCAGCTTACAGGGGGGGAACACTGAAGCTTTCTTT; CDR3aa: CASSLQGGNTEAFF
v_gene: TRBV7-8; d_gene: NA; j_gene: TRBJ2-1; abundance: few; CDR3nt: TGTGCCAGCAGCTTGACGGGGATCTCCTACAATGAGCAGTTCTTC; CDR3aa: CASSLTGISYNEQFF
v_gene: TRBV2; d_gene: NA; j_gene: TRBJ2-7; abundance: NA; CDR3nt: TGTGCCAGCAGTGTAATTGCAGGGAGCTACGAGCAGTACTTC; CDR3aa: CASSVIAGSYEQYF
v_gene: TRBV7-2; d_gene: NA; j_gene: TRBJ2-7; abundance: few; CDR3nt: TGTGCCAGCAGCTTAGGCAGGGCCTACGAGCAGTACTTC; CDR3aa: CASSLGRAYEQYF
v_gene: TRBV9; d_gene: TRBD2; j_gene: TRBJ2-3; abundance: NA; CDR3nt: TGTGCCAGCAGCGAAACTAGCGGGGGGGCGGATACGCAGTATTTT; CDR3aa: CASSETSGGADTQYF
v_gene: TRBV7-9; d_gene: NA; j_gene: TRBJ1-5; abundance: NA; CDR3nt: TGTGCCAGCAGCTTAGGAAATCAGCCCCAGCATTTT; CDR3aa: CASSLGNQPQHF
v_gene: TRBV27; d_gene: NA; j_gene: TRBJ2-1; abundance: many; CDR3nt: TGTGCCAGCAGCCCTGGTAGACTCGGGAATGAGCAGTTCTTC; CDR3aa: CASSPGRLGNEQFF
v_gene: TRBV6-5; d_gene: NA; j_gene: TRBJ2-3; abundance: few; CDR3nt: TGTGCCAGCAGTTACGGGGCGGTTCCTCGCACAGATACGCAGTATTTT; CDR3aa: CASSYGAVPRTDTQYF
v_gene: TRBV2; d_gene: NA; j_gene: TRBJ1-6; abundance: few; CDR3nt: TGTGCCAGCAGTGGCGGCACAGGAACGGGTTCACCCCTCCACTTT; CDR3aa: CASSGGTGTGSPLHF
v_gene: TRBV7-2; d_gene: NA; j_gene: TRBJ1-3; abundance: NA; CDR3nt: TGTGCCAGCAGCCCCAAGAACACCATATATTTT; CDR3aa: CASSPKNTIYF
v_gene: TRBV5-6; d_gene: NA; j_gene: TRBJ2-5; abundance: NA; CDR3nt: TGTGCCAGCAGCTTACGGCCACCACAAGAGACCCAGTACTTC; CDR3aa: CASSLRPPQETQYF
v_gene: TRBV10-3; d_gene: NA; j_gene: TRBJ2-3; abundance: NA; CDR3nt: TGTGCCATCAGTGGGGGCTTATCTAGCACAGATACGCAGTATTTT; CDR3aa: CAISGGLSSTDTQYF
v_gene: TRBV13; d_gene: NA; j_gene: TRBJ2-7; abundance: NA; CDR3nt: TGTGCCAGCAGCTCCTCCTCAACAGGAATATACGAGCAGTACTTC; CDR3aa: CASSSSSTGIYEQYF
v_gene: TRBV9; d_gene: NA; j_gene: TRBJ2-3; abundance: NA; CDR3nt: TGTGCCACCGGGGCTGGGACTAGCACAGATACGCAGTATTTT; CDR3aa: CATGAGTSTDTQYF
v_gene: TRBV7-2; d_gene: NA; j_gene: TRBJ2-4; abundance: NA; CDR3nt: TGTGCCAGCAGCCCGCATAGGGGCATTCAGTACTTC; CDR3aa: CASSPHRGIQYF
v_gene: TRBV7-2; d_gene: NA; j_gene: TRBJ2-3; abundance: NA; CDR3nt: TGTGCCAGCAGCCCCGGAGGGGCCTGGGATACGCAGTATTTT; CDR3aa: CASSPGGAWDTQYF
v_gene: TRBV19; d_gene: TRBD1; j_gene: TRBJ2-3; abundance: few; CDR3nt: TGTGCCAGTACGATCTTAACCGGGACAGGGGGCGCGTATACGCAGTATTTT; CDR3aa: CASTILTGTGGAYTQYF
v_gene: TRBV30; d_gene: TRBD2; j_gene: TRBJ2-1; abundance: few; CDR3nt: TGTGCCTGGAGTCGAGGTAGCGGGGGACTCTCCTACAATGAGCAGTTCTTC; CDR3aa: CAWSRGSGGLSYNEQFF
v_gene: TRBV6-1; d_gene: TRBD1; j_gene: TRBJ2-7; abundance: NA; CDR3nt: TGTGCCAGCAGTGGAGAGGACAGGGCTAACCTGTACTTC; CDR3aa: CASSGEDRANLYF
v_gene: TRBV30; d_gene: NA; j_gene: TRBJ1-1; abundance: few; CDR3nt: TGTGCCTGGAGCCTTGATCCGAGGGGTGAAGCTTTCTTT; CDR3aa: CAWSLDPRGEAFF
v_gene: TRBV2; d_gene: TRBD1; j_gene: TRBJ1-6; abundance: few; CDR3nt: TGTGCCAGCTTACAGACAGGGGCTTCACCCCTCCACTTT; CDR3aa: CASLQTGASPLHF
v_gene: TRBV4-3; d_gene: TRBD2; j_gene: TRBJ2-1; abundance: few; CDR3nt: TGCGCCAGCAGCCAAGGGACTAGCGGGGGGACCAATGAGCAGTTCTTC; CDR3aa: CASSQGTSGGTNEQFF
v_gene: TRBV7-2; d_gene: NA; j_gene: TRBJ1-4; abundance: once; CDR3nt: TGTGCCAGCAGCTTAGCGTCCACCCACGGGGAAAAACTGTTTTTT; CDR3aa: CASSLASTHGEKLFF
v_gene: TRBV7-8; d_gene: TRBD2; j_gene: TRBJ2-1; abundance: NA; CDR3nt: TGTGCCAGCAGCTTGTTGCGGGGGAGCTCCTACAATGAGCAGTTCTTC; CDR3aa: CASSLLRGSSYNEQFF
v_gene: TRBV6-1; d_gene: NA; j_gene: TRBJ2-3; abundance: few; CDR3nt: TGTGCCAGCCAGGGTTTCACAGATACGCAGTATTTT; CDR3aa: CASQGFTDTQYF
v_gene: TRBV7-2; d_gene: NA; j_gene: TRBJ1-6; abundance: NA; CDR3nt: TGTGCCAGCAGCAGGACAGCCAATTCACCCCTCCACTTT; CDR3aa: CASSRTANSPLHF
v_gene: TRBV6-5; d_gene: NA; j_gene: TRBJ2-7; abundance: few; CDR3nt: TGTGCCAGCAGCCACGGGTCCCCCTCCTACGAGCAGTACTTC; CDR3aa: CASSHGSPSYEQYF
v_gene: TRBV7-9; d_gene: NA; j_gene: TRBJ1-2; abundance: NA; CDR3nt: TGTGCCAGCAGCTCGGGTTTCTATGGCTACACCTTC; CDR3aa: CASSSGFYGYTF
v_gene: TRBV23-1; d_gene: TRBD1; j_gene: TRBJ2-2; abundance: NA; CDR3nt: TGCGCCAGCAGACTCAATCAGGGGGCCCAGAACACCGGGGAGCTGTTTTTT; CDR3aa: CASRLNQGAQNTGELFF
v_gene: TRBV30; d_gene: NA; j_gene: TRBJ2-6; abundance: NA; CDR3nt: TGTGCCTGGAGAACCTATGGCTCTGGGGCCAACGTCCTGACTTTC; CDR3aa: CAWRTYGSGANVLTF
v_gene: TRBV29-1; d_gene: TRBD2; j_gene: TRBJ2-1; abundance: NA; CDR3nt: TGCAGCGTTGACCCCCAGCGGGGCAATGAGCAGTTCTTC; CDR3aa: CSVDPQRGNEQFF
v_gene: TRBV7-9; d_gene: NA; j_gene: TRBJ1-1; abundance: few; CDR3nt: TGTGCCAGCAGCCGGGAGATCATGAACACTGAAGCTTTCTTT; CDR3aa: CASSREIMNTEAFF
v_gene: TRBV4-3; d_gene: TRBD2; j_gene: TRBJ2-3; abundance: NA; CDR3nt: TGCGCCAGCAGCCAGGGGGGGGACACAGATACGCAGTATTTT; CDR3aa: CASSQGGDTDTQYF
v_gene: TRBV19; d_gene: NA; j_gene: TRBJ2-5; abundance: NA; CDR3nt: TGTGCCAGTAGTGAATGGACTGAACAAGAGACCCAGTACTTC; CDR3aa: CASSEWTEQETQYF
v_gene: TRBV6-5; d_gene: NA; j_gene: TRBJ1-2; abundance: NA; CDR3nt: TGTGCCAGCAGTTACATCGGGACCTATGGCTACACCTTC; CDR3aa: CASSYIGTYGYTF
v_gene: TRBV2; d_gene: NA; j_gene: TRBJ2-3; abundance: NA; CDR3nt: TGTGCCAGCAGTGAATTGGGAGATACGCAGTATTTT; CDR3aa: CASSELGDTQYF
v_gene: TRBV4-1; d_gene: TRBD1; j_gene: TRBJ2-5; abundance: NA; CDR3nt: TGCGCCAGCAGCCAAGCTGGGACAGGGGGATTAGAGACCCAGTACTTC; CDR3aa: CASSQAGTGGLETQYF
v_gene: TRBV9; d_gene: TRBD2; j_gene: TRBJ2-5; abundance: NA; CDR3nt: TGTGCCAGCAGCCTTGGCGGGGGGCTTCAAGAGACCCAGTACTTC; CDR3aa: CASSLGGGLQETQYF
v_gene: TRBV2; d_gene: TRBD1; j_gene: TRBJ2-5; abundance: few; CDR3nt: TGTGCCAGCATCTGGACAGGGGCGGCGGAGACCCAGTACTTC; CDR3aa: CASIWTGAAETQYF
v_gene: TRBV29-1; d_gene: NA; j_gene: TRBJ1-1; abundance: NA; CDR3nt: TGCAGCGCTTATCGGGGGGCGGTTCTAGAAGCTTTCTTT; CDR3aa: CSAYRGAVLEAFF